The T cell receptor beta chain under discussion was sequenced for a study of CD8 T cells in ankylosing spondylitis. Researchers built TCR beta libraries using quantitative 5'-RACE with molecular barcodes. TCRdb processed the 5' RACE reads anew with MiXCR; each CDR3 protein has one entry. Among about 240,000 distinct CDR3 sequences listed, under 8.5% were seen once. This clonotype was recorded many times. The sample comprised blood, either unsorted or a sorted T cell fraction (not recorded which). The clonotype was recovered from a female donor with ankylosing spondylitis or in good health (not recorded which).

The CDR3 coding sequence is TGCGCCAGCAGCCAAGACCCCGGACAGGGTACCATTCAGTACTTC. It yields the protein CASSQDPGQGTIQYF. The rearrangement joins TRBV4-3 to TRBJ2-4; 8 bases match TRBD1. J was trimmed by 9 bases and V by 0 bases; bases with no gene match: 7. Per the germline V gene, CDR1 is LGHNA and CDR2 is YSLEER. The CDR3 runs to 15 residues.